This T cell receptor beta chain was captured in a study of T cells after posttransplantation cyclophosphamide. General study points: Blood and skin or GI T cell repertoires showed limited TRB overlap. Recipient CMV seropositivity and CMV reactivation strongly tracked TRB clonality. Donor-recipient repertoire similarity was low at 1-2 months, rising over year one.

Clones were sequenced by immunoSEQ multiplex PCR, and TCRdb holds only the in-frame ones, with some missing. This sample comprises 6,500 to 9,000 clones, none seen once only. Germline loops: CDR1 SGHKS, CDR2 YYEKEE (reference sequence). This CDR3 has 14 residues. Trimming removed 9 bases from V and 5 bases from J; junction bases left unmatched: 9. Treatment was busulfan-fludarabine conditioning, a marrow graft, and cyclophosphamide on days +3 and +4. There are many counts of this clone. Antigen specificity is unknown. V and J are TRBV5-5 and TRBJ2-1; TRBD2 aligns across 9 bases. The clonotype comes from a young adult male patient who received an allogeneic stem cell transplant from an unrelated donor, was CMV-positive, and had acute and chronic GVHD. Part of the T cells may come from the graft donor. This specimen consisted of PBMCs, obtained after an allogeneic stem cell transplant with post-transplant cyclophosphamide. The CDR3 spells CANSAGGWDNEQFF. Written as DNA, the CDR3 is TGTGCCAACTCAGCGGGAGGATGGGACAATGAGCAGTTCTTC. The variable domain in full, with the rest retrieved from reference TRBV5-5 and TRBJ2-1, is DAGVTQSPTHLIKTRGQQVTLRCSPISGHKSVSWYQQVLGQGPQFIFQYYEKEERGRGNFPDRFSARQFPNYSSELNVNALLLGDSALYLCANSAGGWDNEQFFGPGTRLTVL.